These 17 T cell receptor beta chains share one sample of origin, sequenced in a study of blood T cell repertoires in COVID-19. TCRdb keeps only in-frame clones here, not all; method: immunoSEQ multiplex PCR. Among a few hundred thousand clones listed, roughly 87% were seen once. Material for sequencing was PBMCs or T cells enriched from blood (not recorded which). All receptors derive from a man aged 18 to 29 who had recovered from COVID-19.

The rearrangement links TRBV10-1 to TRBJ1-1; TRBD1 matches 8 bases. CDR3 length: 18 residues. Germline values: CDR1 WNHNN, CDR2 SYGVQD (reference sequence). V lost 7 bases and J lost 7; bases outside the gene matches: 23. Here the CDR3 DNA reads TGCGCCAGCATTGGGAATCCCAGGGGGCGCCCGGAGAGTATTGAAGCTTTCTTT. Translation gives CASIGNPRGRPESIEAFF.

The chain employs TRBV5-1 and TRBJ1-6; D uncertain. V lost 6 bases to trimming and J lost 10 bases, with 17 bases between them. This CDR3 is built from 14 residues. In germline, CDR1 is SGHRS, CDR2 YFSETQ. In DNA form, the CDR3 reads TGCGCCAGCACCAAAAACTCTGGTCTATCACCCCTCCACTTT. It specifies CASTKNSGLSPLHF.

The table lists this clone with a count of one. The V gene is TRBV3-1 (or the pseudogene TRBV3-2), the J gene TRBJ1-2; a possible D gene is TRBD1 (5 bases). V lost 3 bases, J lost 4 bases, and 24 bases lay in between. CDR1 LGHDT and CDR2 YNNKEL come from the germline V gene (reference sequence). The CDR3 contains 18 residues. The CDR3 spells CASSHHGTQGSLGYGYTF. The CDR3 DNA is TGTGCCAGCAGCCACCACGGGACTCAGGGTTCCCTTGGCTATGGCTACACCTTC.

This clone was seen a handful of times. The chain employs TRBV19 and TRBJ1-2; tentative D call: TRBD1 (6 bases). CDR3 length: 14 residues. V gave up 4 bases and J gave up 4 bases, with 13 bases separating them. Looked up from germline, CDR1 is LNHDA and CDR2 is SQIVND (reference sequence). The CDR3 coding sequence is TGTGCCAGTAGTACGGACAGTTACATCTATGGCTACACCTTC. Protein sequence: CASSTDSYIYGYTF.

The rearrangement uses TRBV20-1 and TRBJ1-2; D call uncertain. CDR1 and CDR2 from the germline V gene are DFQATT and SNEGSKA (reference sequence). V lost 2 bases and J lost 4, with 5 bases in between. The CDR3 contains 11 residues. The CDR3: CSARSRYGYTF. The CDR3 nucleotides read TGCAGTGCTAGATCCCGCTATGGCTACACCTTC.

CDR3 sequence reads: CASSLSTGGNYGYTF. The CDR3 DNA sequence: TGTGCCAGCAGTTTATCGACAGGGGGAAATTATGGCTACACCTTC. The rearrangement uses TRBV27 and TRBJ1-2; TRBD1 matches 9 bases. The CDR3 totals 15 residues. The V gene's germline CDR1 is MNHEY and CDR2 SMNVEV (reference sequence). With V trimmed by 0 bases and J by 5 bases, 4 bases remained unmatched.

The chain recombines TRBV14 with TRBJ1-1; 9 bases fit TRBD1. The J segment lost 1 base and the V segment lost 4 bases, leaving 10 bases of the junction unmatched. Germline CDR1 reads SGHDN; CDR2 reads FVKESK. The CDR3 is made up of 17 amino acids. CDR3 nucleotides: TGTGCCAGCAGCCGCGCAGTTGGACAGGGGACGAACACTGAAGCTTTCTTT. This codes for CASSRAVGQGTNTEAFF.

The CDR3 region has the DNA TGTGCCAGCAGCCATCTGACAGGGGGCTCAAGAGGCTACACCTTC. Its protein product is CASSHLTGGSRGYTF. The gene calls are TRBV3-1 (or the pseudogene TRBV3-2) and TRBJ1-2; 10 bases are shared with TRBD1. The J segment lost 8 bases and the V segment lost 3 bases, leaving 9 bases of the junction unmatched. Germline V gene sequence: CDR1 LGHDT, CDR2 YNNKEL (reference sequence). There are 15 residues in the CDR3.

In the case of this clone: This CDR3 is also generated by other DNA sequences in the sample. This rearrangement joins TRBV28 to TRBJ1-1, with D possibly matching TRBD1 (5 bases). Germline V gene lookup returns CDR1 MDHEN and CDR2 SYDVKM. This CDR3 has 14 amino acids. V was cut by 1 base and J by 5 bases, with 11 bases left in between. CDR3 protein: CASSLSQGLTEAFF. The CDR3 region has the DNA TGTGCCAGCAGTTTATCCCAGGGACTGACTGAAGCTTTCTTT.

This chain joins TRBV19 and TRBJ2-7; 7 bases agree with TRBD1. Trimming took 3 bases from V and 3 from J; bases not matched to a gene: 14. CDR1 and CDR2 (germline): LNHDA, SQIVND (reference sequence). This CDR3 is built from 17 residues. The CDR3 DNA reads TGTGCCAGTAGTATGATTGCCACAGGGGCGTTCGGCTACGAGCAGTACTTC. Translation: CASSMIATGAFGYEQYF.

CDR3 loop: CASSPRAYTEAFF. CDR3 sequence (DNA): TGTGCCAGCAGCCCGAGGGCCTACACTGAAGCTTTCTTT. The chain employs TRBV3-1 (or the pseudogene TRBV3-2) and TRBJ1-1; D gene uncertain. V was clipped by 4 bases and J by 3 bases, with 9 bases between them. CDR1 and CDR2 (germline): LGHDT, YNNKEL (reference sequence). CDR3 length: 13 amino acids.

The V and J genes are TRBV10-2 and TRBJ1-2; 10 bases agree with TRBD1. J was trimmed by 4 bases and V by 7 bases; bases with no gene match: 6. The CDR3 contains 14 residues. Germline assignment: CDR1 WSHSY and CDR2 SAAADI. CDR3 residues: CASIGGQGSYGYTF. In nucleotides, the CDR3 is TGCGCCAGCATTGGGGGACAGGGGAGCTATGGCTACACCTTC.

V is TRBV7-6 and J is TRBJ1-5; D is perhaps TRBD1 (5 bases). Germline CDR1 and CDR2: SGHVS and FNYEAQ. CDR3 size: 13 residues. Trimming took off 6 bases at V and 4 bases at J, with 10 bases between the two ends. This CDR3 is CASSLDINQPQHF. CDR3 nucleotides: TGTGCCAGCAGTCTGGACATAAATCAGCCCCAGCATTTT. Variable domain in full (rest from reference TRBV7-6 and TRBJ1-5): GAGVSQSPRYKVTKRGQDVALRCDPISGHVSLYWYRQALGQGPEFLTYFNYEAQQDKSGLPNDRFSAERPEGSISTLTIQRTEQRDSAMYRCASSLDINQPQHFGDGTRLSIL.

This chain joins TRBV19 and TRBJ1-1, with D possibly TRBD1 on 6 matching bases. Trimming shortened V by 6 bases and J by 1 base, and 9 bases separated the two germline ends. The CDR3 length is 13 residues. The germline V gene has CDR1 LNHDA and CDR2 SQIVND (reference sequence). The CDR3: CASRRGQNTEAFF. The DNA of the CDR3 is TGTGCCAGTAGAAGGGGACAGAACACTGAAGCTTTCTTT.

This chain uses TRBV7-3 with TRBJ1-2; TRBD1 aligns across 9 bases. Trimming at V came to 5 bases and at J to 5 bases, leaving 3 bases not matched to a gene. CDR1 SGHTA and CDR2 FQGTGA come from the germline V gene. The CDR3 runs to 13 residues. CDR3 sequence reads: CASSRGTGYGYTF. Written as DNA, the CDR3 is TGTGCCAGCAGCCGAGGGACAGGGTATGGCTACACCTTC.

The chain joins TRBV5-8 to TRBJ2-3, with D tentatively TRBD1 (5 bases). The CDR3 covers 15 residues. In germline, CDR1 is SGHTS, CDR2 YDEGEE. V was clipped by 0 bases and J by 0 bases, with 8 bases between them. The CDR3 DNA is TGTGCCAGCAGCTTGGGGGGCAGTAGCACAGATACGCAGTATTTT. It specifies CASSLGGSSTDTQYF.

This chain connects TRBV6-1 to TRBJ1-3, with D uncertain. The germline V and J ends were trimmed by 0 bases and 1 base, with 10 bases remaining between them. Germline V CDR1 and CDR2: MNHNS, SASEGT. The CDR3 consists of 16 residues. CDR3 sequence: CASSEALQISGNTIYF. The CDR3 DNA reads TGTGCCAGCAGTGAAGCGCTACAGATTTCTGGAAACACCATATATTTT.